This T cell receptor beta chain was captured by sequencing in a study of sequential checkpoint blockade in melanoma. Study overall: First-line arms were nivolumab then ipilimumab, or the reverse, randomized 1:1.

CDR1 and CDR2 from the germline V gene are SGDLS and YYNGEE. The CDR3 spans 15 residues. Trimming took 1 base from V and 8 from J; bases not matched to a gene: 9. The treatment denotes: randomized to nivolumab then ipilimumab (arm A) or the reverse (arm B). Sorted cells were live CD3+CD8+, lacking CD19 and CD56, from PBMCs. The protocol was immunoSEQ multiplex PCR, while the TCRdb copy is restricted to in-frame clones and leaves out a portion. The data show about 11,000 clones, about 78% seen once. J is TRBJ1-2 and V is TRBV9; TRBD1 aligns across 9 bases. The sequencing here drew on CD8+ T cells sorted from blood (inferred from file names), taken from a patient given nivolumab and ipilimumab in sequence. The receptor's source is a human donor with melanoma. In nucleotides, the CDR3 is TGTGCCAGCAGCGTAAACACACAGGGGGCTCGAGGCTACACCTTC. Translating gives CASSVNTQGARGYTF.